What follows is one T cell receptor beta chain and its context. The antigen this receptor binds is unknown. The sample holds no much larger clone one base away, and base qualities are not on file. The donors were healthy, HIV-negative adults with no recently reported acute infections or vaccinations. All donors were Caucasian adults living in Nashville, Tennessee, USA. Magnetic negative selection was used to enrich CD4+ T cells, after which naive cells were positively selected on CD45RA and the negative fraction became the memory subset. Blood was obtained by leukapheresis, after which PBMCs were separated by Ficoll-Histopaque density gradient centrifugation and cryopreserved in liquid nitrogen vapor phase. Analytical flow cytometry was used to check the purity and quantity of each magnetically sorted T cell population. Each sorted fraction had its genomic DNA isolated and then quantified by UV absorbance on a Nanodrop 2000c.

This specimen belongs to a study of shared clonotypes between healthy human individuals (dated by TCRdb to the early 2020s). Context from the whole study: The cohort comprised a couple of women and three men aged 18 to 49 years. For each donor, CD4 naive and CD4 memory were each given three plates, CD8 naive was given two plates, and CD8 memory was given one plate. To estimate repertoire size and how much clonotypes are shared between individuals, the study performed deep sequencing of blood TCR repertoires from a few healthy adults. To increase sequencing depth and limit assay-specific biases, different laboratories used diverse techniques to prepare libraries and sequence TCR repertoires. Leukapheresis yielded between about 0.9 and 9.5 billion PBMCs per donor. General findings and caveats noted by the study authors: Sampling was restricted to blood, and TCR repertoires in tissue are likely to differ from TCR repertoires in blood. Rarefaction of sorted-subset datasets indicated incomplete sequencing despite the large sequencing depth. Estimated clonotype richness was generally larger for naive than for memory subsets. Pairwise subsampling led to the expectation that sequencing depth would affect the degree of clonotype sharing among donors. Compared with non-shared clonotypes, the clonotypes found in all four sorted-subset donors had higher generation probabilities. Across four donors, approximately 5% of naive CD4, roughly 3.4% of naive CD8, 2.3% of memory CD4, and 0.4% of memory CD8 clonotypes were shared. Because the study included a small number of donors, the genetic and exposure-history diversity represented was limited.

Using the deep immunoSEQ assay, TCR CDR3 regions were amplified from genomic DNA by multiplex PCR. For each cell subset, the extracted genomic DNA was distributed evenly across all wells of several immunoSEQ 96-well plates, and each plate served as one replicate. For sorted subsets, each replicate PCR was loaded with around 220 ng genomic DNA, equivalent to about 30,000 T cell genomes. Purified libraries were quantified with a Qubit 3.0 fluorometer, sized on a Bioanalyzer 2100, and re-quantified with the KAPA Library Quantification kit. Every immunoSEQ 96-well plate was sequenced on a separate single-read 150-cycle Illumina NextSeq 550 flow cell. On the authors' methods: Because only junctional sequences without quality scores were contained in the immunoSEQ output, filtering matching that applied to full-length reads could not be performed. Sequences were annotated with PyIR, a Python wrapper for IgBLAST v1.9, and V/J genes and CDR3 were assigned using IMGT germline references. Reads with weak V/J assignments (E-value above 1e-6), missing CDR3, stop codons, out-of-frame junctions, or ambiguous translated residues were removed. A V3J clonotype was defined by an identical inferred V gene, J gene, and CDR3 amino acid sequence. Percentage overlap between repertoires was calculated by dividing the number of shared unique clonotypes by the size of the smaller repertoire. Three approaches were used to assess repertoire richness: RTK rarefaction, the Chao1 estimator, and Recon v2.1 estimates of unobserved clonotypes. For all TCRbeta clonotypes obtained by the gDNA method from a few donors, generation probabilities were computed with OLGA. Here the immuneACCESS table is served through TCRdb, limited to in-frame sequences with V and J called. Missing clones are a known gap in these copies; in checked studies unresolved V genes cover under half, and the rest lacks a known reason. From that table come the V and J calls and clone size; the DNA was used to work out D and trimming. This sample comprises about 990,000 clones, approximately 80% of them detected only once. Jointly, the top ten make up roughly 0.61% of the sample.

Based on the germline V gene, the CDR1 and CDR2 sequences are MDHEN and SYDVKM. V trim: 6 bases; J trim: 5 bases; unmatched bases: 12. The CDR3, from cysteine to phenylalanine, totals 15 residues. The read is trimmed to its CDR3 DNA, 45 bases read in frame from base 1. Material for sequencing was memory CD4+ T cells from PBMCs. In light of the paper, this sample's cell subset or site label describes: CD45RA-negative fraction. Rearrangement joined TRBV28 to TRBJ1-2, and 7 junction bases match TRBD1. The clonotype comes from a young man in good health. Some clones in this sample may be carry-over from other donors' samples. The CDR3 amino acid sequence is: CASSASGQAEYGYTF. The nucleotides are TGTGCCAGCAGCGCCTCTGGACAGGCCGAGTATGGCTACACCTTC.